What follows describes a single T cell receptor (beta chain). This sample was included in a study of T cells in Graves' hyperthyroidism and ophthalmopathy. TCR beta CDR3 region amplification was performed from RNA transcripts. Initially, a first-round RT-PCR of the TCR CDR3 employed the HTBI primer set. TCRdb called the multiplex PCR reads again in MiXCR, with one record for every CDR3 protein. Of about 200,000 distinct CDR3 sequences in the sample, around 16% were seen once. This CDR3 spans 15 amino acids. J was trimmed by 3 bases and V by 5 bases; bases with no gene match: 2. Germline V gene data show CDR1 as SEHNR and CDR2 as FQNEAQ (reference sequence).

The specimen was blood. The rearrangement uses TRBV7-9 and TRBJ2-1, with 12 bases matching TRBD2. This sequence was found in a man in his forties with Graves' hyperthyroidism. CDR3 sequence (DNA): TGTGCCAGCAGCCGGACTAGCGGGAACTACAATGAGCAGTTCTTC. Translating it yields CASSRTSGNYNEQFF.